This entry lists 3 T cell receptor beta chains sequenced from one sample in a study of CXCR4 blockade with PD-1 therapy in pancreatic cancer. Data came from immunoSEQ multiplex PCR; TCRdb stores just in-frame clones and leaves some out. The table shows approximately 3,000 clones, with approximately 50% occurring only once. Input material: tumor tissue. All receptors come from a human donor with pancreatic ductal adenocarcinoma.

The sample holds a few counts of this clone. The J gene is TRBJ2-2, the V gene TRBV9; maybe TRBD2 (6 bases). This CDR3 has 12 residues. Germline-derived CDR1 and CDR2 are SGDLS and YYNGEE. V gave up 5 bases and J gave up 5 bases, with 7 bases separating them. This CDR3 is CASRAGTGELFF. The CDR3 region has the DNA TGTGCCAGCAGGGCGGGAACCGGGGAGCTGTTTTTT.

The chain uses TRBV28 and TRBJ1-4; D remains ambiguous. Germline CDR1 reads MDHEN; CDR2 reads SYDVKM. The CDR3 consists of 13 residues. Trimming took 5 bases from V and 13 from J, leaving 17 bases between them. The DNA of the CDR3 is TGTGCCAGCAGTCCCCCCGTGCGGGGTAGACTGTTTTTT. It translates to CASSPPVRGRLFF.

Only a few counts were recorded for this clone. The rearrangement links TRBV29-1 to TRBJ1-1, with D possibly being TRBD1 (5 bases). This CDR3 contains 15 residues. V was cut by 3 bases and J by 10 bases, with 24 bases left in between. Germline V gene lookup returns CDR1 SQVTM and CDR2 ANQGSEA. Here the CDR3 reads CSVDRWRGGNFIAFF. The CDR3 DNA follows: TGCAGCGTTGATCGGTGGCGGGGGGGGAATTTTATAGCTTTCTTT.